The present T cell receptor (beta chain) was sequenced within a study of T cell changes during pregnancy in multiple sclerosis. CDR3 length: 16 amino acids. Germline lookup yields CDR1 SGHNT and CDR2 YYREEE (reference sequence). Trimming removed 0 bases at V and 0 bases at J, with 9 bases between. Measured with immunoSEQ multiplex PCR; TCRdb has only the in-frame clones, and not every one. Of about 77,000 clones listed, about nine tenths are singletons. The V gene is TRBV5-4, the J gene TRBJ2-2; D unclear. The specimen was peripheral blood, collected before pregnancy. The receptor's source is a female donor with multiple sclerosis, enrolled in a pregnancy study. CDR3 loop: CASSLDGFANTGELFF. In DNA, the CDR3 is TGTGCCAGCAGCTTGGACGGGTTCGCGAACACCGGGGAGCTGTTTTTT.